This T cell receptor (beta chain) stems from a study of T cell therapy after organ transplantation. Here immunoSEQ multiplex PCR was the method, and the copy in TCRdb shows in-frame clones only, minus some. The table has approximately 52,000 clones, about 95% seen once. Note on this clone: Antigen specificity is unknown.

Germline V gives CDR1 SGHTA, CDR2 FQGNSA. This CDR3 has 15 amino acids. V lost 4 bases, J lost 0 bases, and 10 bases lay in between. The V gene is TRBV7-2, the J gene TRBJ2-1; D perhaps matches TRBD1 (5 bases). This sequence was found in a human patient who had received a solid organ transplant and had CMV disease. Sample: CD8+ T cells from blood, taken before autologous CMV-specific T cell therapy. The CDR3 region is CASSSQGSSYNEQFF. DNA of the CDR3: TGTGCCAGCAGCTCCCAGGGCAGCTCCTACAATGAGCAGTTCTTC.